Following are 28 T cell receptor beta chains from one sample sequenced in a study of blood T cell repertoires in COVID-19. Libraries were prepared by immunoSEQ multiplex PCR; TCRdb keeps only in-frame clonotypes and omits some of them. The table includes under 150,000 clones, 65% to 85% detected once. Source material: peripheral blood. The source of these receptors is a man aged 55-75 years with active or convalescent COVID-19.

The gene calls are TRBV11-3 and TRBJ2-5, with 13 bases fitting TRBD2. After removal of 5 bases from V and 4 bases from J, the junction contained 4 bases not matched to a gene. The CDR3 extends over 15 amino acids. Germline CDR1 reads SGHNT; CDR2 reads YENEEA. This CDR3 is CASSRTSGSGETQYF. CDR3 bases: TGTGCCAGCAGCCGGACTAGCGGGAGTGGAGAGACCCAGTACTTC.

This clone turned up a few times. J is TRBJ2-6 and V is TRBV6-2 or TRBV6-3, with D possibly matching TRBD2 (5 bases). CDR3 length: 19 amino acids. Germline CDR1 is MNHEY and CDR2 is SVGEGT. The V end lost 4 bases, the J end lost 0 bases, and 19 bases lay between the germline ends. The CDR3 bases are TGTGCCAGCAGTTCACGGGGTCAGACCAGTTTCTCTGGGGCCAACGTCCTGACTTTC. As protein: CASSSRGQTSFSGANVLTF.

The chain employs TRBV27 and TRBJ2-6; no definite D call. Germline values: CDR1 MNHEY, CDR2 SMNVEV (reference sequence). The CDR3 sequence is 15 residues long. V was clipped by 2 bases and J by 4 bases, with 9 bases between them. The CDR3 DNA reads as TGTGCCAGCAGTTTAAGTTGGGCCGGGGCCAACGTCCTGACTTTC. Translated: CASSLSWAGANVLTF. The full variable domain, completed using reference TRBV27 and TRBJ2-6, is EAQVTQNPRYLITVTGKKLTVTCSQNMNHEYMSWYRQDPGLGLRQIYYSMNVEVTDKGDVPEGYKVSRKEKRNFPLILESPSPNQTSLYFCASSLSWAGANVLTFGAGSRLTVL.

V gene TRBV6-5 combines with J gene TRBJ1-6; possibly TRBD1 for D (6 bases). Per germline, CDR1 MNHEY and CDR2 SVGAGI. The V gene lost 2 bases and the J gene lost 10 bases, with 12 bases spanning the gap. The CDR3 contains 14 residues. The CDR3 DNA reads as TGTGCCAGCAGTTACGAACAGGGAAGGTCACCCCTCCACTTT. Protein sequence: CASSYEQGRSPLHF.

The genes are TRBV6-5 and TRBJ1-6, with D tentatively TRBD1 (5 bases). The germline V and J ends were trimmed by 9 bases and 7 bases, with 16 bases remaining between them. Germline assignment: CDR1 MNHEY and CDR2 SVGAGI. The CDR3 covers 14 residues. The chain's CDR3 is CASKDIHGNSPLHF. In nucleotides, the CDR3 is TGTGCCAGTAAGGACATCCACGGGAATTCACCCCTCCACTTT.

The rearrangement links TRBV2 to TRBJ2-3; TRBD2 agrees at 12 bases. The CDR3 consists of 16 residues. The junction had 4 bases not matched to a gene; V was cut back by 4 bases and J by 2 bases. Per germline, CDR1 SNHLY and CDR2 FYNNEI. CDR3 sequence: CASSGLAGVTTDTQYF. CDR3 coding DNA: TGTGCCAGCAGTGGACTAGCGGGAGTTACCACAGATACGCAGTATTTT.

This chain connects TRBV9 to TRBJ2-7; D gene ambiguous. Germline V CDR1 and CDR2: SGDLS, YYNGEE. CDR3 length: 14 residues. Trimming cost V 0 bases and J 3 bases, with 10 bases left between them. DNA for the CDR3: TGTGCCAGCAGCGTAGGCGGCCCAATCTACGAGCAGTACTTC. Its protein product is CASSVGGPIYEQYF.

This clone has just one count. The chain combines TRBV5-1 with TRBJ2-7; the D gene is possibly TRBD2 (6 bases). The CDR3 loop spans 14 amino acids. V shed 4 bases and J shed 0 bases, with 11 bases lying between them. Germline V gene lookup returns CDR1 SGHRS and CDR2 YFSETQ. The CDR3 nucleotides are TGCGCCAGCAGCCCCGACGGGAGCTCCTACGAGCAGTACTTC. Protein: CASSPDGSSYEQYF.

This chain connects TRBV7-3 to TRBJ2-3; 7 bases match TRBD1. Germline V gene lookup returns CDR1 SGHTA and CDR2 FQGTGA. This CDR3 region has 16 residues. V shed 5 bases and J 4 bases; nucleotides not matched to a gene: 12. CDR3 in DNA: TGTGCCAGCAGCCCGAAGGCAGGGGGAATAGCAGATACGCAGTATTTT. It is translated as CASSPKAGGIADTQYF.

The V call is TRBV4-1, the J call TRBJ2-6; D not certain. The germline V gene has CDR1 MGHRA and CDR2 YSYEKL. The CDR3 has 17 residues. Trimming cost V 4 bases and J 0 bases, with 13 bases left between them. The CDR3 region is CASSRTGSSSGANVLTF. DNA of the CDR3: TGCGCCAGCAGCCGCACGGGTAGCAGCTCTGGGGCCAACGTCCTGACTTTC.

The genes are TRBV24-1 and TRBJ2-7; 9 bases are shared with TRBD1. Germline values: CDR1 KGHDR, CDR2 SFDVKD. The V segment lost 5 bases and the J segment 6 bases; nucleotides outside the gene matches: 10. The CDR3 loop spans 15 amino acids. The CDR3 sequence: CATSGATGGRFEQYF. CDR3 coding DNA: TGTGCCACCAGTGGGGCGACAGGGGGAAGGTTCGAGCAGTACTTC.

This chain links TRBV10-1 with TRBJ2-2; 9 bases fit TRBD1. J gave up 5 bases and V 6 bases, and 16 bases lay outside the gene matches. Germline assignment: CDR1 WNHNN and CDR2 SYGVQD (reference sequence). CDR3 size: 18 residues. CDR3 loop: CASSPGQGQGWETGELFF. The DNA for the CDR3 is TGCGCCAGCAGCCCGGGACAGGGTCAAGGTTGGGAGACCGGGGAGCTGTTTTTT.

In this sample, this clone turned up once. V usage is TRBV19 and J usage is TRBJ2-2; D gene unclear. The CDR3 spans 16 residues. Trimming stripped 5 bases from V and 4 bases from J, with 17 bases between. Germline CDR1 LNHDA, CDR2 SQIVND (reference sequence). The chain's CDR3 is CASSYFKARVTGELFF. The DNA of the CDR3 is TGTGCCAGTAGTTATTTTAAGGCCCGGGTCACCGGGGAGCTGTTTTTT.

This chain joins TRBV3-1 (or the pseudogene TRBV3-2) and TRBJ1-3, with D unclear. The V and J ends lost 4 bases and 0 bases respectively, with 13 bases between them. The CDR3 is 16 residues long. The germline V gene has CDR1 LGHDT and CDR2 YNNKEL (reference sequence). CDR3: CASSLRTGTSGNTIYF. The DNA for the CDR3 is TGTGCCAGCAGCCTCCGGACTGGCACCTCTGGAAACACCATATATTTT.

This clone was seen just once. The chain links TRBV11-3 to TRBJ2-1; 9 bases are a match to TRBD2. After removal of 0 bases from V and 8 bases from J, the junction contained 8 bases not matched to a gene. CDR1 and CDR2 (germline): SGHNT, YENEEA. This CDR3 has 16 residues. In DNA form, the CDR3 reads TGTGCCAGCAGCTTAGATAAGGCTAGCGGGATCTATGAGCAGTTCTTC. Its protein is CASSLDKASGIYEQFF.

The gene calls are TRBV5-1 and TRBJ2-1; TRBD2 is a possible D gene (6 bases). The CDR3 contains 15 residues. Germline assignment: CDR1 SGHRS and CDR2 YFSETQ. Trimming left V 2 bases short and J 0 bases short, with 9 bases between. In DNA form, the CDR3 reads TGCGCCAGCAGCTTTTACGGGAGCTCCTACAATGAGCAGTTCTTC. Protein: CASSFYGSSYNEQFF.

The V and J genes are TRBV13 and TRBJ2-1; TRBD2 agrees at 10 bases. The junction had 9 bases not matched to a gene; V was cut back by 5 bases and J by 5 bases. CDR3 length: 16 residues. Germline loops: CDR1 PRHDT, CDR2 FYEKMQ (reference sequence). This CDR3 reads CASSLEWTSGDNEQFF. CDR3 nucleotides: TGTGCCAGCAGCCTCGAGTGGACTAGCGGTGACAATGAGCAGTTCTTC.

The chain combines TRBV19 with TRBJ2-1; TRBD2 agrees at 7 bases. V lost 1 base and J lost 10; bases outside the gene matches: 13. The CDR3 contains 16 residues. Germline V lookup: CDR1 LNHDA, CDR2 SQIVND (reference sequence). CDR3: CASSIGRLAGVLEQFF. DNA for the CDR3: TGTGCCAGTAGTATAGGAAGATTGGCGGGAGTCCTGGAGCAGTTCTTC.

The V call is TRBV3-1 (or the pseudogene TRBV3-2), the J call TRBJ1-6; tentative D call: TRBD1 (6 bases). Germline loops: CDR1 LGHDT, CDR2 YNNKEL (reference sequence). V dropped 7 bases and J dropped 10 bases, with 17 bases sitting between them. CDR3 length: 14 residues. CDR3 coding DNA: TGTGCCAGCACCCCGGGGAACAGGGCCTCACCCCTCCACTTT. Protein sequence: CASTPGNRASPLHF.

The sample holds a few counts of this clone. The genes are TRBV27 and TRBJ1-1; possibly TRBD1 for D (5 bases). V shed 4 bases and J shed 1 base, with 7 bases lying between them. CDR3 length: 13 amino acids. In germline, CDR1 is MNHEY, CDR2 SMNVEV (reference sequence). The CDR3 sequence: CASSWGWNTEAFF. The CDR3 nucleotides are TGTGCCAGCAGTTGGGGCTGGAACACTGAAGCTTTCTTT.

The V gene is TRBV7-8, the J gene TRBJ2-7; possible D gene TRBD1, 5 bases. This CDR3 is 13 amino acids long. The germline V gene encodes CDR1 SGHVS and CDR2 FQNEAQ. Trimming stripped 4 bases from V and 0 bases from J, with 7 bases between. The DNA for the CDR3 is TGTGCCAGCAGCTCCAGGGCCTCCTACGAGCAGTACTTC. It translates to CASSSRASYEQYF.

The gene calls are TRBV11-3 and TRBJ2-1; maybe TRBD2 (7 bases). The CDR3 has 14 amino acids. Germline CDR1 SGHNT, CDR2 YENEEA. V was trimmed by 5 bases and J by 5 bases, leaving 13 bases between them. Here the CDR3 reads CASSLSGTNNEQFF. The CDR3 DNA follows: TGTGCCAGCAGCCTCAGCGGGACAAACAATGAGCAGTTCTTC. Combining the CDR3 with reference TRBV11-3 and TRBJ2-1 gives the whole variable domain EAGVVQSPRYKIIEKKQPVAFWCNPISGHNTLYWYLQNLGQGPELLIRYENEEAVDDSQLPKDRFSAERLKGVDSTLKIQPAELGDSAVYLCASSLSGTNNEQFFGPGTRLTVL.

This clone was detected a few times. This chain connects TRBV7-2 to TRBJ2-7; 11 bases line up with TRBD2. CDR1 and CDR2 from the germline V gene are SGHTA and FQGNSA. V shed 3 bases and J 4 bases; nucleotides not matched to a gene: 2. This CDR3 is 14 amino acids long. Here the CDR3 reads CASSFRTSGYEQYF. The CDR3 DNA reads as TGTGCCAGCAGCTTTCGGACTAGCGGGTACGAGCAGTACTTC.

J is TRBJ2-1 and V is TRBV25-1, with D hard to call. Germline V gene sequence: CDR1 MGHDK, CDR2 SYGVNS. This CDR3 contains 10 residues. V lost 5 bases to trimming and J lost 10 bases, with 6 bases between them. CDR3 in amino acids: CASSSMEQFF. The CDR3 nucleotides are TGTGCCAGCAGTTCAATGGAGCAGTTCTTC.

The CDR3 DNA follows: TGTGCCAGCAGTTTCCAATCCGGGACAGCCGGTGAAAAACTGTTTTTT. Its protein is CASSFQSGTAGEKLFF. V and J are TRBV6-5 and TRBJ1-4; 7 nucleotides agree with TRBD1. Trimming took 4 bases from V and 7 from J; bases not matched to a gene: 12. Germline assignment: CDR1 MNHEY and CDR2 SVGAGI. CDR3 length equals 16 residues.

This clone was detected only a few times. The V gene is TRBV6-7, the J gene TRBJ1-3; D call uncertain. TRBV6-7 is an open reading frame whose function is uncertain. V lost 4 bases and J 0 bases, leaving 7 bases between the germline ends. This CDR3 is 14 amino acids long. CDR3 nucleotide sequence: TGTGCCAGCAGTTTTGTCCTCTCTGGAAACACCATATATTTT. Its protein product is CASSFVLSGNTIYF.

The rearrangement uses TRBV19 and TRBJ2-5; D is perhaps TRBD1 (5 bases). V lost 2 bases to trimming and J lost 1 base, with 8 bases between them. This CDR3 is 14 amino acids long. Germline-derived CDR1 and CDR2 are LNHDA and SQIVND (reference sequence). The DNA of the CDR3 is TGTGCCAGTAGTATAAGTAGGGGCCAAGAGACCCAGTACTTC. Protein sequence: CASSISRGQETQYF.

The chain couples TRBV5-6 to TRBJ2-1; maybe TRBD1 (6 bases). Germline V gives CDR1 SGHDT, CDR2 YYEEEE. Deletions cut 2 bases from V and 5 bases from J, with 11 bases between. The CDR3 is 14 residues long. The CDR3 region has the DNA TGTGCCAGCAGCTTCAGGACAGATAACAATGAGCAGTTCTTC. Protein product: CASSFRTDNNEQFF.